A single sample gave rise to the 20 T cell receptor beta chains below, sequenced in a study of blood T cell repertoires in COVID-19. Libraries were prepared by immunoSEQ multiplex PCR; TCRdb keeps only in-frame clonotypes and omits some of them. Here the sample spans fewer than 350,000 clones, approximately 83% being singletons. Source material: peripheral blood. The origin of the receptors is a woman aged 25 to 45 who had recovered from COVID-19.

J is TRBJ2-2 and V is TRBV18, with TRBD2 identical over 14 bases. Germline V gene data show CDR1 as KGHSH and CDR2 as LQKENI. V lost 6 bases, J lost 5 bases, and 11 bases stayed unmatched. This CDR3 spans 18 amino acids. The CDR3 spells CASSKTSGRERGTGELFF. CDR3 DNA: TGTGCCAGCTCCAAGACTAGCGGGAGGGAACGAGGAACCGGGGAGCTGTTTTTT.

This clone has a single count. The chain employs TRBV4-3 and TRBJ2-4; tentative D call: TRBD2 (5 bases). The CDR3 is made up of 13 amino acids. From germline, CDR1 is LGHNA and CDR2 YSLEER. Trimming cost V 10 bases and J 1 base, with 11 bases left between them. The CDR3 DNA reads as TGCGCCACCAAGGGAGTGGCCAAAAACATTCAGTACTTC. This codes for CATKGVAKNIQYF.

The sample holds one count of this clone. Since the CDR3 does not end with the conserved phenylalanine or tryptophan, this likely comes from a read error. It is unclear where the CDR3 begins or ends on the DNA, so no DNA is shown, and the CDR3 is as TCRdb lists it. The chain links TRBV4-2 to TRBJ2-3; the table's D gene call, TRBD2, was not cross checked with the DNA. CDR1 LGHNA and CDR2 YNFKEQ come from the germline V gene. The CDR3 totals 12 residues, both ends included. The CDR3: CASSQGDGPSAL.

This chain uses TRBV7-2 with TRBJ2-4; TRBD2 agrees at 8 bases. Losses at the gene ends were 1 base for V and 6 bases for J; bases not matched to a gene: 2. This CDR3 contains 14 residues. Germline CDR1 and CDR2: SGHTA and FQGNSA. CDR3 in amino acids: CASSLEAGVNIQYF. The CDR3 nucleotides read TGTGCCAGCAGCTTAGAAGCGGGAGTAAACATTCAGTACTTC.

The chain is built from TRBV19 and TRBJ2-7; 7 bases align to TRBD2. CDR1 and CDR2 (germline): LNHDA, SQIVND (reference sequence). J was trimmed by 3 bases and V by 7 bases; bases with no gene match: 12. This CDR3 contains 15 residues. The CDR3 DNA reads TGTGCCAGTACCCCCCGGGGGGAGGTCATCTACGAGCAGTACTTC. Amino acids: CASTPRGEVIYEQYF.

The chain uses TRBV13 and TRBJ2-4; D remains unclear. The CDR3 length is 15 residues. CDR1 is PRHDT, CDR2 FYEKMQ, per germline (reference sequence). V lost 0 bases and J 3 bases, leaving 9 bases between the germline ends. The DNA of the CDR3 is TGTGCCAGCAGCTTAGGGTTGCCGGTCAAAAACATTCAGTACTTC. Translation gives CASSLGLPVKNIQYF.

V gene TRBV7-9 combines with J gene TRBJ2-7; a possible D gene is TRBD1 (6 bases). The germline gives CDR1 SEHNR, CDR2 FQNEAQ (reference sequence). CDR3 length: 15 residues. The V end was cut by 1 base, the J end by 2 bases, with 12 bases between. This CDR3 is CASSLGEDSTYEQYF. The CDR3, as DNA: TGTGCCAGCAGCTTAGGTGAGGACAGCACCTACGAGCAGTACTTC. Full variable domain (missing parts from reference TRBV7-9 and TRBJ2-7): DTGVSQNPRHKITKRGQNVTFRCDPISEHNRLYWYRQTLGQGPEFLTYFQNEAQLEKSRLLSDRFSAERPKGSFSTLEIQRTEQGDSAMYLCASSLGEDSTYEQYFGPGTRLTVT.

This CDR3 is CASSQIDMGLAGDNEQFF. In nucleotides, the CDR3 is TGCGCCAGCAGCCAAATAGATATGGGGCTAGCGGGGGACAATGAGCAGTTCTTC. The rearrangement joins TRBV4-1 to TRBJ2-1, with 10 bases matching TRBD2. The CDR3 sequence is 18 residues long. J lost 5 bases, V lost 2 bases, and 12 bases had no gene match. Germline values: CDR1 MGHRA, CDR2 YSYEKL.

The J gene is TRBJ2-1, the V gene TRBV3-1 (or the pseudogene TRBV3-2); 7 nucleotides match TRBD2. V shed 4 bases and J 2 bases; nucleotides not matched to a gene: 5. Germline CDR1 reads LGHDT; CDR2 reads YNNKEL (reference sequence). This CDR3 has 15 amino acids. CDR3 loop: CASSPSGTTYNEQFF. CDR3 DNA sequence: TGTGCCAGCAGCCCCTCCGGGACTACCTACAATGAGCAGTTCTTC.

The chain joins TRBV29-1 to TRBJ2-7; 8 bases are shared with TRBD1. J gave up 6 bases and V 1 base, and 5 bases lay outside the gene matches. The CDR3 runs to 13 residues. The V gene's germline CDR1 is SQVTM and CDR2 ANQGSEA. The CDR3, as DNA: TGCAGCGTTGAAGGGACAGGGTCCAGCGAGCAGTACTTC. As protein: CSVEGTGSSEQYF.

This sequence joins TRBV6-1 and TRBJ1-1; tentatively, D is TRBD1 (5 bases). CDR3 length: 14 residues. The V gene lost 3 bases and the J gene lost 5 bases, with 13 bases spanning the gap. Germline V gives CDR1 MNHNS, CDR2 SASEGT. The CDR3 nucleotides are TGTGCCAGCAGTGAGCCAGGGTTGGGGACTGAAGCTTTCTTT. It is translated as CASSEPGLGTEAFF.

The V call is TRBV6-5, the J call TRBJ1-2; 9 bases map to TRBD1. Per the germline V gene, CDR1 is MNHEY and CDR2 is SVGAGI. V lost 6 bases, J lost 4 bases, and 6 bases stayed unmatched. This CDR3 spans 14 amino acids. Here the CDR3 reads CASRQGALSYGYTF. The CDR3 coding sequence is TGTGCCAGCAGACAGGGGGCATTGAGCTATGGCTACACCTTC.

The chain combines TRBV19 with TRBJ2-1, with a possible D match to TRBD2 (5 bases). V dropped 9 bases and J dropped 5 bases, with 11 bases sitting between them. Per the germline V gene, CDR1 is LNHDA and CDR2 is SQIVND (reference sequence). This CDR3 comprises 12 residues. The CDR3 sequence: CASQSGHNEQFF. CDR3 bases: TGTGCCAGCCAAAGCGGCCACAATGAGCAGTTCTTC.

This rearrangement joins TRBV19 to TRBJ2-1; D remains unclear. This CDR3 is built from 15 residues. The V end was cut by 3 bases, the J end by 2 bases, with 11 bases between. Germline loops: CDR1 LNHDA, CDR2 SQIVND (reference sequence). DNA for the CDR3: TGTGCCAGTAGTATCCACGCAGGAACCTACAATGAGCAGTTCTTC. It specifies CASSIHAGTYNEQFF.

The rearrangement uses TRBV24-1 and TRBJ2-1, with a possible D match to TRBD2 (6 bases). Germline V gene data show CDR1 as KGHDR and CDR2 as SFDVKD. This CDR3 contains 15 residues. The germline V and J ends were trimmed by 0 bases and 9 bases, with 14 bases remaining between them. This CDR3 reads CATSDLQSGVREQFF. The CDR3 DNA follows: TGTGCCACCAGTGATTTGCAATCGGGGGTACGTGAGCAGTTCTTC.

The chain uses TRBV27 and TRBJ2-1, with D possibly matching TRBD2 (6 bases). The germline gives CDR1 MNHEY, CDR2 SMNVEV (reference sequence). This CDR3 has 13 residues. V was cut by 5 bases and J by 4 bases, with 9 bases left in between. The CDR3 coding sequence is TGTGCCAGCAGTCCGGGACTTTACAATGAGCAGTTCTTC. It specifies CASSPGLYNEQFF.

V gene TRBV5-6 combines with J gene TRBJ1-2, with 8 bases lining up with TRBD1. The germline CDR1 and CDR2 sequences are SGHDT and YYEEEE. The CDR3 has 16 amino acids. The V segment lost 2 bases and the J segment 0 bases; nucleotides outside the gene matches: 6. CDR3 sequence (DNA): TGTGCCAGCAGCTTATTACAGGGGGAAACTAACTATGGCTACACCTTC. It specifies CASSLLQGETNYGYTF.

This clone was observed a handful of times. This chain links TRBV4-1 with TRBJ2-5; 9 nucleotides line up with TRBD2. The CDR3 is 17 residues long. Germline-derived CDR1 and CDR2 are MGHRA and YSYEKL. The J segment lost 4 bases and the V segment lost 1 base, leaving 10 bases of the junction unmatched. DNA for the CDR3: TGCGCCAGCAGCCAAGTCCCAGCGGGAGGATATAGAGAGACCCAGTACTTC. Protein sequence: CASSQVPAGGYRETQYF.

This chain connects TRBV7-9 to TRBJ1-1; D is uncertain. CDR1 and CDR2 from the germline V gene are SEHNR and FQNEAQ (reference sequence). Trimming cost V 4 bases and J 4 bases, with 10 bases left between them. CDR3 length: 13 residues. The DNA for the CDR3 is TGTGCCAGCAGCTCGTTAGCGCCCACTGAAGCTTTCTTT. This codes for CASSSLAPTEAFF.

The chain has TRBV7-8 and TRBJ1-6, with 9 bases identical to TRBD1. With V trimmed by 3 bases and J by 10 bases, 10 bases remained unmatched. Germline CDR1 is SGHVS and CDR2 is FQNEAQ. The CDR3 runs 16 residues. Written as DNA, the CDR3 is TGTGCCAGCAGCTTGCAAACCGGGACAGGGAACTCACCCCTCCACTTT. This codes for CASSLQTGTGNSPLHF.